What follows are 24 T cell receptor beta chains derived from one specimen sequenced in a study of T cell clones after liver transplantation. Only in-frame clones appear in the TCRdb table, and some are missing; sequencing was by immunoSEQ multiplex PCR. The sample lists tens of thousands of clones, 70% to 90% seen once, with around 15% in the top ten. This material consisted of CD8+ T cells from blood, taken 12 months after liver transplant. The origin of the receptors is a human patient who received a liver transplant. A subset of T cells may come from the graft donor.

The chain uses TRBV28 and TRBJ1-4, with 7 bases that match TRBD1. Trimming removed 6 bases from V and 5 bases from J; junction bases left unmatched: 15. Germline CDR1 and CDR2: MDHEN and SYDVKM. The CDR3 is 17 amino acids. The CDR3 protein is CASSPPQDREGNEKLFF. Written as DNA, the CDR3 is TGTGCCAGCAGCCCCCCCCAAGACAGGGAGGGAAATGAAAAACTGTTTTTT.

The chain recombines TRBV25-1 with TRBJ2-2; D is uncertain. The CDR3 is made up of 16 amino acids. V lost 0 bases and J lost 0, with 8 bases in between. Germline CDR1 MGHDK, CDR2 SYGVNS. CDR3 amino acids: CASSEYMGSNTGELFF. The CDR3, as DNA: TGTGCCAGCAGTGAATATATGGGTTCGAACACCGGGGAGCTGTTTTTT.

This chain uses TRBV9 with TRBJ2-7; the D gene is possibly TRBD2 (6 bases). Germline V gene lookup returns CDR1 SGDLS and CDR2 YYNGEE. The length of the CDR3 is 16 residues. V was shortened by 1 base and J by 2 bases, with 16 bases between the two germline ends. The CDR3: CASSVLPSSGAYEQYF. CDR3 nucleotide sequence: TGTGCCAGCAGCGTACTCCCGTCGTCGGGAGCCTACGAGCAGTACTTC.

This chain links TRBV7-6 with TRBJ2-1; the D is unclear. The CDR3 has 14 amino acids. Trimming removed 0 bases at V and 8 bases at J, with 11 bases between. Germline CDR1 and CDR2: SGHVS and FNYEAQ. Here the CDR3 reads CASSLAGQTDEQFF. CDR3 sequence (DNA): TGTGCCAGCAGCTTAGCGGGCCAGACCGATGAGCAGTTCTTC.

J is TRBJ2-1 and V is TRBV9; the match to TRBD2 covers 7 bases. Germline CDR1 and CDR2: SGDLS and YYNGEE. CDR3 length equals 14 residues. V gave up 2 bases and J gave up 10 bases; unmatched junction bases: 9. Here the CDR3 reads CASSVGGAPNEQFF. CDR3 nucleotides: TGTGCCAGCAGCGTGGGAGGGGCTCCGAACGAGCAGTTCTTC.

The V and J genes are TRBV7-9 and TRBJ1-2; D is unresolved. The CDR3 loop spans 12 amino acids. Germline V CDR1 and CDR2: SEHNR, FQNEAQ (reference sequence). With 5 bases removed from V and 8 bases from J, the gap between germline ends came to 12 bases. This chain's CDR3 is CASSNIGWGYTF. For the CDR3, the DNA is TGTGCCAGCAGCAATATCGGATGGGGCTACACCTTC.

This chain uses TRBV28 with TRBJ2-7; D ambiguous. CDR1 is MDHEN, CDR2 SYDVKM, per germline. The CDR3 runs to 16 residues. Between the trimmed V and J ends, which lost 4 bases and 2 bases, there was a span of 18 bases. The CDR3 bases are TGTGCCAGCAGTTCACCCCCTCCAGAAGCCGCCTACGAGCAGTACTTC. Protein product: CASSSPPPEAAYEQYF. The full variable domain, completed using reference TRBV28 and TRBJ2-7, is DVKVTQSSRYLVKRTGEKVFLECVQDMDHENMFWYRQDPGLGLRLIYFSYDVKMKEKGDIPEGYSVSREKKERFSLILESASTNQTSMYLCASSSPPPEAAYEQYFGPGTRLTVT.

J is TRBJ1-1 and V is TRBV19, with D tentatively TRBD1 (5 bases). The germline CDR1 and CDR2 sequences are LNHDA and SQIVND (reference sequence). V lost 7 bases, J lost 4 bases, and 13 bases lay in between. This CDR3 has 13 amino acids. The CDR3 protein is CASTQWGGTEAFF. DNA for the CDR3: TGTGCCAGTACCCAATGGGGGGGCACTGAAGCTTTCTTT.

The chain's CDR3 is CASSDRDRGDQPQHF. Here the CDR3 DNA reads TGTGCCAGCAGTGACCGCGACAGGGGGGATCAGCCCCAGCATTTT. V usage is TRBV28 and J usage is TRBJ1-5; 9 nucleotides align to TRBD1. CDR3 length equals 15 residues. With V trimmed by 5 bases and J by 5 bases, 7 bases remained unmatched. CDR1 and CDR2 (germline): MDHEN, SYDVKM.

The chain links TRBV4-1 to TRBJ2-3; weak D call: TRBD2 (6 bases). This CDR3 comprises 17 residues. Trimming shortened V by 1 base and J by 5 bases, and 19 bases separated the two germline ends. CDR1 is MGHRA and CDR2 is YSYEKL in the germline V gene. CDR3 protein: CASSQGPGGLEKDTQYF. The CDR3 coding sequence is TGCGCCAGCAGCCAAGGTCCCGGGGGATTGGAAAAAGATACGCAGTATTTT.

The chain joins TRBV7-9 to TRBJ2-7; D perhaps matches TRBD2 (5 bases). The CDR3 is 13 amino acids. CDR1 and CDR2 (germline): SEHNR, FQNEAQ (reference sequence). V lost 5 bases, J lost 5 bases, and 13 bases lay in between. This chain's CDR3 is CASSQEGRHEQYF. DNA of the CDR3: TGTGCCAGCAGCCAAGAGGGCAGGCACGAGCAGTACTTC.

The V gene is TRBV19, the J gene TRBJ2-2; perhaps TRBD1 as D (6 bases). V lost 7 bases to trimming and J lost 7 bases, with 19 bases between them. CDR3 size: 15 residues. CDR1 LNHDA and CDR2 SQIVND come from the germline V gene (reference sequence). CDR3 loop: CASKAGALGGGELFF. The DNA for the CDR3 is TGTGCCAGTAAGGCAGGGGCTCTAGGTGGCGGGGAGCTGTTTTTT.

The V and J genes are TRBV5-4 and TRBJ2-1, with 9 bases lining up with TRBD2. V shed 2 bases, J shed 9 bases, and the junction held 9 bases outside the gene matches. This CDR3 has 15 amino acids. CDR1 and CDR2 from the germline V gene are SGHNT and YYREEE (reference sequence). CDR3: CASSFHHGTSSEQFF. The CDR3 DNA sequence: TGTGCCAGCAGCTTTCACCATGGGACTAGCAGTGAGCAGTTCTTC.

The chain couples TRBV2 to TRBJ2-4; D not certain. This CDR3 has 12 amino acids. Trimming pared 7 bases from V and 4 bases from J, leaving 8 bases between. Germline V gene lookup returns CDR1 SNHLY and CDR2 FYNNEI. Written as DNA, the CDR3 is TGTGCCAGCACGAGTATGAAAAACATTCAGTACTTC. It yields the protein CASTSMKNIQYF.

The chain employs TRBV27 and TRBJ2-1; D is perhaps TRBD2 (6 bases). The CDR3 spans 13 residues. Trimming removed 4 bases from V and 5 bases from J, with 9 bases in between. The V gene's germline CDR1 is MNHEY and CDR2 SMNVEV (reference sequence). The CDR3 DNA sequence: TGTGCCAGCAGTTCGGGACTCAACAATGAGCAGTTCTTC. Its translation is CASSSGLNNEQFF.

As to this clone: This CDR3 is also generated by other DNA sequences in the sample. The V call is TRBV28, the J call TRBJ2-1, with 12 bases identical to TRBD2. Trimming at V came to 6 bases and at J to 2 bases, leaving 2 bases not matched to a gene. CDR3 length: 15 amino acids. CDR1 MDHEN and CDR2 SYDVKM come from the germline V gene. This CDR3 is CASSLAGGPYNEQFF. The CDR3, as DNA: TGTGCCAGCAGCCTAGCGGGAGGGCCCTACAATGAGCAGTTCTTC.

Concerning this clone: Other nucleotide sequences from this sample produce the same CDR3. This sequence joins TRBV27 and TRBJ1-1; D is ambiguous. This CDR3 contains 11 residues. V lost 3 bases, J lost 4 bases, and 3 bases lay in between. Germline V gives CDR1 MNHEY, CDR2 SMNVEV (reference sequence). DNA for the CDR3: TGTGCCAGCAGTTTTGGCACTGAAGCTTTCTTT. This translates into CASSFGTEAFF.

The V and J genes are TRBV4-1 and TRBJ2-7; D gene unclear. This CDR3 is 15 amino acids long. Trimming took 0 bases from V and 3 from J, leaving 12 bases between them. CDR1 MGHRA and CDR2 YSYEKL come from the germline V gene. CDR3 amino acids: CASSQDWGLIYEQYF. Written as DNA, the CDR3 is TGCGCCAGCAGCCAAGACTGGGGATTAATCTACGAGCAGTACTTC.

On this clone: Other nucleotide sequences in the sample specify the same CDR3. The chain recombines TRBV14 with TRBJ1-1; D is unresolved. The CDR3 runs 13 residues. Trimming stripped 8 bases from V and 0 bases from J, with 10 bases between. CDR1 SGHDN and CDR2 FVKESK come from the germline V gene. Here the CDR3 reads CASSLTVNTEAFF. The DNA for the CDR3 is TGTGCCAGCTCCCTAACAGTGAACACTGAAGCTTTCTTT.

V gene TRBV11-1 combines with J gene TRBJ1-2; 7 bases line up with TRBD1. In germline, CDR1 is SGHAT, CDR2 FQDESV (reference sequence). The CDR3 length is 13 residues. V lost 4 bases to trimming and J lost 8 bases; unmatched junction nucleotides: 7. The CDR3 nucleotides read TGTGCCAGCAGCTCCAGACAGGGTGAGGGCTACACCTTC. Protein product: CASSSRQGEGYTF. The variable domain in full, completed from reference TRBV11-1 and TRBJ1-2, reads EAEVAQSPRYKITEKSQAVAFWCDPISGHATLYWYRQILGQGPELLVQFQDESVVDDSQLPKDRFSAERLKGVDSTLKIQPAELGDSAMYLCASSSRQGEGYTFGSGTRLTVV.

This clone was counted only a few times. J is TRBJ1-2 and V is TRBV5-4, with a possible D match to TRBD1 (6 bases). CDR3 size: 15 residues. The V end lost 0 bases, the J end lost 6 bases, and 15 bases lay between the germline ends. Germline-derived CDR1 and CDR2 are SGHNT and YYREEE (reference sequence). CDR3 protein: CASSLEPGAIDGYTF. The CDR3 coding sequence is TGTGCCAGCAGCTTGGAGCCGGGGGCGATCGATGGCTACACCTTC.

V usage is TRBV13 and J usage is TRBJ1-2, with a tentative D call TRBD1 (5 bases). Trimming took 3 bases from V and 4 from J, leaving 9 bases between them. This CDR3 contains 13 residues. The germline V gene encodes CDR1 PRHDT and CDR2 FYEKMQ (reference sequence). The CDR3 spells CASSLTAVYGYTF. Written as DNA, the CDR3 is TGTGCCAGCAGCTTGACAGCCGTCTATGGCTACACCTTC.

This clone was counted a single time. This chain joins TRBV28 and TRBJ2-7, with D possibly TRBD1 on 5 matching bases. In germline, CDR1 is MDHEN, CDR2 SYDVKM. The CDR3 sequence is 14 residues long. Trimming took off 2 bases at V and 0 bases at J, with 8 bases between the two ends. The DNA of the CDR3 is TGTGCCAGCAGTTTACAGGGTAGCTCCTACGAGCAGTACTTC. Translation: CASSLQGSSYEQYF. The complete variable domain, with remaining parts taken from reference TRBV28 and TRBJ2-7, reads DVKVTQSSRYLVKRTGEKVFLECVQDMDHENMFWYRQDPGLGLRLIYFSYDVKMKEKGDIPEGYSVSREKKERFSLILESASTNQTSMYLCASSLQGSSYEQYFGPGTRLTVT.

V and J are TRBV19 and TRBJ2-7, with D hard to call. Trimming shortened V by 1 base and J by 2 bases, and 9 bases separated the two germline ends. Germline V gives CDR1 LNHDA, CDR2 SQIVND (reference sequence). This CDR3 spans 14 amino acids. CDR3 sequence (DNA): TGTGCCAGTAGTATAGGGGCAGGTACCTACGAGCAGTACTTC. Its translation: CASSIGAGTYEQYF.